A selection of T cell receptor beta chains follows, all from one sample in a study of cytomegalovirus exposure and HLA in healthy donors. TCRdb keeps only in-frame clones here, not all; method: immunoSEQ multiplex PCR. The sample holds around 100,000 clones, more than 65% seen once. The specimen was PBMCs. These TCRs come from a woman younger than 35 in good health and CMV-seropositive. Both conserved end residues are part of each CDR3. A D gene is named only where the DNA matches it firmly. Part of the rows lack a size; the others show once, few, many or a class for expanded clones.

abundance,j_gene,d_gene,v_gene,CDR3nt,CDR3aa
few,TRBJ2-3,-,TRBV19,TGTGCCAGTAGTATAAACGAGCCCACAGATACGCAGTATTTT,CASSINEPTDTQYF
-,TRBJ2-7,TRBD1,TRBV5-1,TGCGCCAGCAGCCCCGGGACAGGGGGAGGCGAGCAGTACTTC,CASSPGTGGGEQYF
few,TRBJ1-2,TRBD1,TRBV7-3,TGTGCCAGCAGACCTTCGGGACAGGGCTCCCATGGCTACACCTTC,CASRPSGQGSHGYTF
-,TRBJ1-1,-,TRBV7-3,TGTGCCAGCTGCCCTCAGGGTTTCACTGAAGCTTTCTTT,CASCPQGFTEAFF
once,TRBJ1-2,TRBD1,TRBV5-5,TGTGCCAGCAGCTTCGGGGACAGGGTGAATAATGGCTACACCTTC,CASSFGDRVNNGYTF
-,TRBJ2-3,-,TRBV4-2,TGTGCCAGCAGCCGTCCTAGTTCACCTCAGGGGGATACGCAGTATTTT,CASSRPSSPQGDTQYF
few,TRBJ2-3,TRBD2,TRBV9,TGTGCCAGCAGCGTAGGTACTAGCGTTGGTGGAGATACGCAGTATTTT,CASSVGTSVGGDTQYF
few,TRBJ1-6,TRBD1,TRBV2,TGTGCCAGCAGTCAACCGGACAGGGCGAATTCACCCCTCCACTTT,CASSQPDRANSPLHF
-,TRBJ1-1,-,TRBV28,TGTGCCTGCGTTGACACTGAAGCTTTCTTT,CACVDTEAFF
-,TRBJ2-4,TRBD1,TRBV19,TGTGCCAGTAATCAGGGGGATGCCAAAAACATTCAGTACTTC,CASNQGDAKNIQYF
-,TRBJ2-1,-,TRBV19,TGTGCCAGTAGTATAGATGTGGGAGAGGGAAATGAGCAGTTCTTC,CASSIDVGEGNEQFF
-,TRBJ2-7,TRBD1,TRBV27,TGTGCCAGCAGTTTCCTAGGACAGGGGGAATACGAGCAGTACTTC,CASSFLGQGEYEQYF
-,TRBJ1-1,-,TRBV29-1,TGCAGCGTTGATTACGCCGGGGTTGAAGCTTTCTTT,CSVDYAGVEAFF
-,TRBJ1-1,-,TRBV7-2,TGTGCCAGCAGCTTAGGAGGGGAGGGGAACACTGAAGCTTTCTTT,CASSLGGEGNTEAFF
-,TRBJ2-7,TRBD2,TRBV29-1,TGCAGCGTAACCGGGACAGAGAAGGGACTAGCGAGAGAGCAGTACTTC,CSVTGTEKGLAREQYF
-,TRBJ1-1,TRBD1,TRBV10-2,TGCGCCAGCAGTGATAGGGGGCAAACTGAAGCTTTCTTT,CASSDRGQTEAFF
once,TRBJ2-7,-,TRBV6-1,TGTGCCAGCAGTGAGGGGGCAGGACAGAACCACGAGCAGTACTTC,CASSEGAGQNHEQYF
few,TRBJ1-3,-,TRBV5-4,TGTGCCAGCAGCAACAGGGTTGGAAACACCATATATTTT,CASSNRVGNTIYF
-,TRBJ1-2,TRBD1,TRBV7-6,TGTGCCAGCAGCTTAGGAGGGACAGGGAATTCGTATGGCTACACCTTC,CASSLGGTGNSYGYTF
few,TRBJ1-5,-,TRBV5-6,TGTGCCAGCAGCGTCAACAATCAGCCCCAGCATTTT,CASSVNNQPQHF
-,TRBJ2-7,-,TRBV2,TGTGCCAGCAGTGTCAGGGGTGGTGGCGAGCAGTACTTC,CASSVRGGGEQYF
few,TRBJ2-5,-,TRBV19,TGTGCCAGTAGTAGGGGGACACTGTACCAAGAGACCCAGTACTTC,CASSRGTLYQETQYF
-,TRBJ2-2,-,TRBV5-1,TGCGCCAGCAGCTCCGGACAGATGAACACCGGGGAGCTGTTTTTT,CASSSGQMNTGELFF
-,TRBJ2-2,TRBD2,TRBV7-2,TGTGCCAGCAGCGCCATAGCGGGTATGAACACCGGGGAGCTGTTTTTT,CASSAIAGMNTGELFF
-,TRBJ1-4,-,TRBV11-2,TGTGCCAGCAGCCACAGAATCCGGGACTACAATAATGAAAAACTGTTTTTT,CASSHRIRDYNNEKLFF
-,TRBJ2-7,-,TRBV5-1,TGCGCCAGCAGCTTACAGGGTCCCAGCGGGAAAACCCCAGGTGGTCTCTACGAGCAGTACTTC,CASSLQGPSGKTPGGLYEQYF
once,TRBJ1-5,-,TRBV7-2,TGTGCCAGCAGCTTAGCGGCAGGGAACAATCAGCCCCAGCATTTT,CASSLAAGNNQPQHF
-,TRBJ2-7,TRBD1,TRBV5-4,TGTGCCAGCAGCTTGAGGGACAGCTCCTACGAGCAGTACTTC,CASSLRDSSYEQYF
once,TRBJ1-1,-,TRBV9,TGTGCCAGCAGCGTAGCTGCGACAGGCCTCGGGGACACTGAAGCTTTCTTT,CASSVAATGLGDTEAFF
few,TRBJ2-3,-,TRBV5-1,TGCGCCAGCAGCCCGAGACAGGCCCCCACAGATACGCAGTATTTT,CASSPRQAPTDTQYF
-,TRBJ2-7,TRBD2,TRBV2,TGTGCCAGCAGGGAAAGACTAGCGGGCTCCTACGAGCAGTACTTC,CASRERLAGSYEQYF
-,TRBJ2-7,TRBD2,TRBV19,TGTGCCAGTAGTATAGCTGGCGGGAGCTCCTACGAGCAGTACTTC,CASSIAGGSSYEQYF
-,TRBJ2-1,TRBD2,TRBV19,TGTGCCAGTAGTAAGCGGGAGATTACCTACAATGAGCAGTTCTTC,CASSKREITYNEQFF
-,TRBJ2-2,TRBD2,TRBV2,TGTGCCAGCAGCCTAGGACTAGCGGGGGGACCTAACACCGGGGAGCTGTTTTTT,CASSLGLAGGPNTGELFF
-,TRBJ1-2,TRBD1,TRBV27,TGTGCCAGCAGTTTGGGGACAGGGAACCCTGGCTACACCTTC,CASSLGTGNPGYTF
-,TRBJ1-2,-,TRBV7-9,TGTGCCAGCAGCTTAGCTGGGGGGGCCAGTGATGGCTACACCTTC,CASSLAGGASDGYTF
-,TRBJ1-4,-,TRBV5-1,TGCGCCAGCAGCCTTACAGGGAGTGACGAAAAACTGTTTTTT,CASSLTGSDEKLFF
-,TRBJ1-2,TRBD1,TRBV29-1,TGCAGCGTTGTGGGGAACCGACAGGGTCTTCCTAACTATGGCTACACCTTC,CSVVGNRQGLPNYGYTF
-,TRBJ2-4,-,TRBV30,TGTGCCTGGAGTGGGACTACCTTAAACATTCAGTACTTC,CAWSGTTLNIQYF
-,TRBJ2-7,-,TRBV7-2,TGTGCCAGCAGCTACGGGGGAGCCTACGAGCAGTACTTC,CASSYGGAYEQYF
-,TRBJ1-2,-,TRBV6-1,TGTGCCGGCGGACAAAGTAGGAACTATGGCTACACCTTC,CAGGQSRNYGYTF
-,TRBJ2-3,TRBD2,TRBV5-4,TGTGCCAGCAGCTTGGGCATTAGCGGGGGGGCAACAGATACGCAGTATTTT,CASSLGISGGATDTQYF
-,TRBJ1-2,-,TRBV29-1,TGCAGCATTACAGGGCCGTCTAACTATGGCTACACCTTC,CSITGPSNYGYTF
-,TRBJ2-3,-,TRBV7-9,TGTGCCAGCAGCCCCCCAGGGATAGGAACAGATACGCAGTATTTT,CASSPPGIGTDTQYF
-,TRBJ2-5,TRBD2,TRBV9,TGTGCCAGCAGCGCCGGGACTAGAGGAGAGACCCAGTACTTC,CASSAGTRGETQYF
once,TRBJ2-3,-,TRBV11-2,TGTGCCAGCAGCACTGGACTCGCTAGCACAGATACGCAGTATTTT,CASSTGLASTDTQYF
once,TRBJ2-1,-,TRBV4-2,TGTGCCAGCAGCCAAGATGGCGCGGCGGACTACAATGAGCAGTTCTTC,CASSQDGAADYNEQFF
few,TRBJ2-1,-,TRBV7-9,TGTGCCAGCAGCTTAGTAACTACCTACAATGAGCAGTTCTTC,CASSLVTTYNEQFF